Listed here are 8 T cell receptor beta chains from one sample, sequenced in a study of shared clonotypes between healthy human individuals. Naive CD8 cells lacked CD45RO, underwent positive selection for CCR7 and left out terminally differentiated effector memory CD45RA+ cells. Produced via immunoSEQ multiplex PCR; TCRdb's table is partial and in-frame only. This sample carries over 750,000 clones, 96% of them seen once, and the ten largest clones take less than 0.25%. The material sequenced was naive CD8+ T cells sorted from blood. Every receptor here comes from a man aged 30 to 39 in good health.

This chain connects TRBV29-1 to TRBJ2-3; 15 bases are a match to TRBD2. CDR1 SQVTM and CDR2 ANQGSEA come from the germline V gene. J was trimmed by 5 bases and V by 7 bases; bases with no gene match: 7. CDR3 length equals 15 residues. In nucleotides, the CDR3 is TGCAGCGCTATCGGACTAGCGGGGGGGATAGATACGCAGTATTTT. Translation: CSAIGLAGGIDTQYF.

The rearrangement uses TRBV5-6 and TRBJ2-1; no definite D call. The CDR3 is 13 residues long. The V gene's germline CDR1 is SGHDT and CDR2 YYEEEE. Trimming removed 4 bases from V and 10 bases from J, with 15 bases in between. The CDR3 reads CASSIGPFGEQFF. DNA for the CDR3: TGTGCCAGCAGCATCGGACCCTTCGGAGAGCAGTTCTTC.

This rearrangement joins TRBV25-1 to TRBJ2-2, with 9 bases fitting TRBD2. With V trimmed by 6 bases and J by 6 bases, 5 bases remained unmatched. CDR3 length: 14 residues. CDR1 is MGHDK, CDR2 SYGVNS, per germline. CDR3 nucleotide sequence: TGTGCCAGCAGCGTTAGCGGGAGCCCCGGGGAGCTGTTTTTT. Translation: CASSVSGSPGELFF.

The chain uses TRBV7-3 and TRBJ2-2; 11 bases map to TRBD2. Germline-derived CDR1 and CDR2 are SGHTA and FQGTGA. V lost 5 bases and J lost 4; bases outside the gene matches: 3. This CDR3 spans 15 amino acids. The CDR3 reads CASSNSGRGTGELFF. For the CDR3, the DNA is TGTGCCAGCAGCAATAGCGGGAGGGGCACCGGGGAGCTGTTTTTT.

CDR3 in DNA: TGTGCCAGCAGCGGAGGAGAAGCTTTCTTT. The encoded protein is CASSGGEAFF. V is TRBV7-9 and J is TRBJ1-1, with D hard to call. CDR3 size: 10 residues. Germline V gene lookup returns CDR1 SEHNR and CDR2 FQNEAQ (reference sequence). V was clipped by 5 bases and J by 8 bases, with 6 bases between them. The variable domain in full, with the rest retrieved from reference TRBV7-9 and TRBJ1-1, is DTGVSQNPRHKITKRGQNVTFRCDPISEHNRLYWYRQTLGQGPEFLTYFQNEAQLEKSRLLSDRFSAERPKGSFSTLEIQRTEQGDSAMYLCASSGGEAFFGQGTRLTVV.

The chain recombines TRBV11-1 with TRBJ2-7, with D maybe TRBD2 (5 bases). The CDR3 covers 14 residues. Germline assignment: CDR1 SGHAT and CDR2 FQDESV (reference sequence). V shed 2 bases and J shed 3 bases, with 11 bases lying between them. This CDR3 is CASSLTGMGYEQYF. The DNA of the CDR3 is TGTGCCAGCAGCTTAACCGGGATGGGCTACGAGCAGTACTTC.

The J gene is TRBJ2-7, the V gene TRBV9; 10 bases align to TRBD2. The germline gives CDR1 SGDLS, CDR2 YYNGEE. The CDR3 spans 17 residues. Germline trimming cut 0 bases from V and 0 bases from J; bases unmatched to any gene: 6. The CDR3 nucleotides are TGTGCCAGCAGCGTAGAAGATAGCGGGAGGTTCTCCTACGAGCAGTACTTC. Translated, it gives CASSVEDSGRFSYEQYF.

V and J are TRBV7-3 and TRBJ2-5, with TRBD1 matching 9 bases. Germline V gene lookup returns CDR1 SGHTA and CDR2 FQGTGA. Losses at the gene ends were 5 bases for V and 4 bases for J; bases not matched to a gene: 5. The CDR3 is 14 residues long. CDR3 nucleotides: TGTGCCAGCAGCACGACAGGGGGAGGAGAGACCCAGTACTTC. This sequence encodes CASSTTGGGETQYF.